The following is a TCR beta chain sequence with its context. This CDR3 is built from 14 residues. V trimming: 4 bases; J trimming: 7 bases; junction bases outside the gene matches: 5. Germline CDR1 and CDR2: MNHEY and SMNVEV (reference sequence). Starting 14 to 28 days after autologous transplant, ipilimumab 1 mg/kg was given. Patients received nivolumab 3 mg/kg at weeks 1, 4, 7, 10, then fortnightly to week 26. The repertoire was sequenced with immunoSEQ multiplex PCR; TCRdb's copy has only in-frame clones and lacks some. The repertoire has 15,000 to 20,000 clones, approximately 85% of them found once; the top ten carry around 7%. This specimen comes from a study of ipilimumab plus nivolumab after autologous stem cell transplantation. Looking at the study overall: A median of about eight nivolumab and four to six ipilimumab doses were given. The DLBCL group included primary refractory and relapsed cases.

V is TRBV27 and J is TRBJ1-5, with 9 nucleotides matching TRBD1. This material consisted of PBMCs, taken in a trial of ipilimumab plus nivolumab as post-transplant consolidation. This receptor was obtained from a male donor with diffuse large B-cell lymphoma. The CDR3 loop reads CASSYRGRGQPQHF. CDR3 in DNA: TGTGCCAGCAGTTACAGGGGGCGAGGACAGCCCCAGCATTTT.